This entry describes one T cell receptor beta chain. What it binds is not known. V lost 7 bases and J lost 5, with 17 bases in between. The germline V gene has CDR1 MNHNS and CDR2 SASEGT. The CDR3 length is 14 residues. This record belongs to a study of cytomegalovirus exposure and HLA in healthy donors. Study information: Counted in an early data release were tens of millions of unique TCRs from HLA-typed donors.

This PCR relied on a set of 60 Vbeta primers and 13 Jbeta primers. Sequencing used immunoSEQ multiplex PCR; TCRdb keeps in-frame clones, though not all of them. The table has about 230,000 clones, 82% seen once. Findings and limits, study-wide: The investigators catalogued 160 or so TCR beta chains as cytomegalovirus-associated. Several V segments, TRBV6-2 and TRBV6-3 among them, could not be told apart and were dropped. Beyond CMV serostatus, there was no information to go on about immune exposure.

This receptor was taken from a woman between 40 and 50 years old in good health and CMV-seronegative. This chain links TRBV6-1 with TRBJ2-5, with D tentatively TRBD1 (6 bases). Sequencing was done on a sample of PBMCs. The CDR3 here is CASTETGYGETQYF. The CDR3 region has the DNA TGTGCCAGCACCGAAACAGGGTATGGGGAGACCCAGTACTTC.